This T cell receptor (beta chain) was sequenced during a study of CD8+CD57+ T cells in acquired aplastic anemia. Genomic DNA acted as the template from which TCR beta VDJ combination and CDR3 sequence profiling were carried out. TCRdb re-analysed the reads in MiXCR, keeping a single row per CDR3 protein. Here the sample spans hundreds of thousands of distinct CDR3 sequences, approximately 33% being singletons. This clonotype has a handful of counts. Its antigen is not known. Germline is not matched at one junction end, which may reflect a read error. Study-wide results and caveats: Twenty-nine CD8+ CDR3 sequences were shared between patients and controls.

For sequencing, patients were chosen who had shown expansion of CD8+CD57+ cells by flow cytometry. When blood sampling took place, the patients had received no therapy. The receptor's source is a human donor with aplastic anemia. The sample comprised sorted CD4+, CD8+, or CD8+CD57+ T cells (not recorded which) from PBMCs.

The CDR3 sequence: CATSRERTEASF. The CDR3 DNA sequence: TGTGCCACCAGCAGAGAACGGACCGAAGCTTCCTTT. The chain joins TRBV15 to TRBJ1-1; D not resolved. This CDR3 is built from 12 residues. Looked up from germline, CDR1 is LNHNV and CDR2 is YYDKDF (reference sequence). The full variable domain, its missing parts supplied by reference TRBV15 and TRBJ1-1, is DAMVIQNPRYQVTQFGKPVTLSCSQTLNHNVMYWYQQKSSQAPKLLFHYYDKDFNNEADTPDNFQSRRPNTSFCFLDIRSPGLGDTAMYLCATSRERTEASFGQGTRLTVV.